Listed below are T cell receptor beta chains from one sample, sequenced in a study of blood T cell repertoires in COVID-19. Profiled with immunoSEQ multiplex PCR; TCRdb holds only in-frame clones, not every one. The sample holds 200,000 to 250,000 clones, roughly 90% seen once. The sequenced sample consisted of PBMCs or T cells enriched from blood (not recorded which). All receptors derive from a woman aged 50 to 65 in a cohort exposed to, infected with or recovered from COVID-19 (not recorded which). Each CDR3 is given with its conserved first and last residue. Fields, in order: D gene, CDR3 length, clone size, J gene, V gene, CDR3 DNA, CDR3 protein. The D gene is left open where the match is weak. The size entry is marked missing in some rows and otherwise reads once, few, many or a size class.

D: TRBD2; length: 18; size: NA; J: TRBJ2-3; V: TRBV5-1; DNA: TGCGCCAGCAGCTTGGAAGTAGCTAGCGGGGGGGCCGCAGATACGCAGTATTTT; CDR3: CASSLEVASGGAADTQYF
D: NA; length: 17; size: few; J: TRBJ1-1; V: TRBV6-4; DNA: TGTGCCAGCAGTGACTCTAGAACGGGCAGGGTAGTGACTGAAGCTTTCTTT; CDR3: CASSDSRTGRVVTEAFF
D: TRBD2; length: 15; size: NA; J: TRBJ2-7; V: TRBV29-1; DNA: TGCAGCGCCGCCCTGGGACTAGCGAGTTCCTACGAGCAGTACTTC; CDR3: CSAALGLASSYEQYF
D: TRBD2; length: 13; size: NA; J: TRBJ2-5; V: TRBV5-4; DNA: TGTGCCAGCAACGAGCGGGGGGTCGGGACCCAGTACTTC; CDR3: CASNERGVGTQYF
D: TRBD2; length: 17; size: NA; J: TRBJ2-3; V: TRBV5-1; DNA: TGCGCCAGCAGCTCCTATGGAGCGGGGGGGAAGGGAGATACGCAGTATTTT; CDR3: CASSSYGAGGKGDTQYF
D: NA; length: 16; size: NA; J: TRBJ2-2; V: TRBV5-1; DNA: TGCGCCAGCAGCTTAAATAAGGGGGCGAACACCGGGGAGCTGTTTTTT; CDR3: CASSLNKGANTGELFF
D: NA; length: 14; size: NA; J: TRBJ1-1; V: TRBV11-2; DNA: TGTGCCAGCAGCTTGGGGGGGGGATACACTGAAGCTTTCTTT; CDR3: CASSLGGGYTEAFF
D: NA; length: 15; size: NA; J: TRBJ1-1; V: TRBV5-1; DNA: TGCGCCAGCAGCTCACCGGGACTTATGAACACTGAAGCTTTCTTT; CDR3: CASSSPGLMNTEAFF
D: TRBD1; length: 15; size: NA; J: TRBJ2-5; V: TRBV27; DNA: TGTGCCAGCAGTCCGCGGACAGGGGGTCTAGAGACCCAGTACTTC; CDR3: CASSPRTGGLETQYF
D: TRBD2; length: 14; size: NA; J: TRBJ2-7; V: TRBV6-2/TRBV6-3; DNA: TGTGCCAGCAGTCTACTAGCGGGGGGGTTCGAGCAGTACTTC; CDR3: CASSLLAGGFEQYF
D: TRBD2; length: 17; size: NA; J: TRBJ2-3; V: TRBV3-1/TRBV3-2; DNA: TGTGCCAGCAGCCAAGGAACTAGCGGGGGGGGCACAGATACGCAGTATTTT; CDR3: CASSQGTSGGGTDTQYF
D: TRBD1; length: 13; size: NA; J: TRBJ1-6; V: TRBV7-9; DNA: TGTGCCAGCAGCTCGACAGGGAATTCACCCCTCCACTTT; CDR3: CASSSTGNSPLHF
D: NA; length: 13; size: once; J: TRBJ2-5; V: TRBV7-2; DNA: TGTGCCAGCAGCCCCAGGGTGTGGGAGACCCAGTACTTC; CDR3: CASSPRVWETQYF
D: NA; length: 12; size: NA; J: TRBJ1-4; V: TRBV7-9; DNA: TGTGCCAGCAGACTGGGAGATGAAAAACTGTTTTTT; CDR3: CASRLGDEKLFF
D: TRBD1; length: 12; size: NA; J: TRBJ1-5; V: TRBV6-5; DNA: TGTGCCAGCGGCAGGGGGAATCAGCCCCAGCATTTT; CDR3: CASGRGNQPQHF
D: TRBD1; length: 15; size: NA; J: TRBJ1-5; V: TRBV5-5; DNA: TGTGCCAGCAGTAGGACAGGGGTTTCTAATCAGCCCCAGCATTTT; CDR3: CASSRTGVSNQPQHF
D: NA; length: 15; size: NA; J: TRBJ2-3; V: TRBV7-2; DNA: TGTGCCAGCAGCTCCGGGGGACCCAGCACAGATACGCAGTATTTT; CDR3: CASSSGGPSTDTQYF
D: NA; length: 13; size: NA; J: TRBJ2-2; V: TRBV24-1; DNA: TGTGCCACCAGTTTAAGAGGCACCGGGGAGCTGTTTTTT; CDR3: CATSLRGTGELFF
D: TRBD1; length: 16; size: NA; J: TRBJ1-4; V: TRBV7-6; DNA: TGTGCCAGCAGCTTAACCCCCGACAGGGTAGGAGAAAAACTGTTTTTT; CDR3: CASSLTPDRVGEKLFF
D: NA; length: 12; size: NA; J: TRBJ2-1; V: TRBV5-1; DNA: TGCGCCAGCAGCCCTAACGGCAATGAGCAGTTCTTC; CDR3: CASSPNGNEQFF
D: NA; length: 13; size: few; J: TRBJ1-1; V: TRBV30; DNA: TGTGCCTGGAGTCGGGGGAGATTAACTGAAGCTTTCTTT; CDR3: CAWSRGRLTEAFF
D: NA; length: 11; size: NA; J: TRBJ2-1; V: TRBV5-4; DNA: TGTGCCAGCAGCACGAGCAATGAGCAGTTCTTC; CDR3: CASSTSNEQFF
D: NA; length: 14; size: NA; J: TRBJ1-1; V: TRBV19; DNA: TGTGCCAGTAGTAGGGGACTACGGAACACTGAAGCTTTCTTT; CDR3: CASSRGLRNTEAFF
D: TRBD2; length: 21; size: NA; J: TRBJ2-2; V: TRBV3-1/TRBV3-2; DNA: TGTGCCAGCAGCCAAGATCGGAGGGCTAGCGGGGGGGTACGAAACACCGGGGAGCTGTTTTTT; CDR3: CASSQDRRASGGVRNTGELFF
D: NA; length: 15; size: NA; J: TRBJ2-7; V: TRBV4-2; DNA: TGTGCCAGCAGCCAAGATAGACAGACGGCCTACGAGCAGTACTTC; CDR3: CASSQDRQTAYEQYF
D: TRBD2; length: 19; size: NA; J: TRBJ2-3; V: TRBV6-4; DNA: TGTGCCAGCAGCCTTGGACTAGCGGGGGCATCCCCCAGCACAGATACGCAGTATTTT; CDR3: CASSLGLAGASPSTDTQYF
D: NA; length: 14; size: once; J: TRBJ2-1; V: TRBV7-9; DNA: TGTGCCAGCAGCTTCAGGGACACCTACAATGAGCAGTTCTTC; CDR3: CASSFRDTYNEQFF
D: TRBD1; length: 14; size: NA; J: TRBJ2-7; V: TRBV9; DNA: TGTGCCAGCAGCGTTGGACAGGGACTTTACGAGCAGTACTTC; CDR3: CASSVGQGLYEQYF
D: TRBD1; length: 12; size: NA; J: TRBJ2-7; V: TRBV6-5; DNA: TGTGCCAGCAGTCTCACAGGGGGCGAGCAGTACTTC; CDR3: CASSLTGGEQYF
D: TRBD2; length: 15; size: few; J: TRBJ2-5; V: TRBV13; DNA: TGTGCCAGCAGACCAGGACTAGACCGCTTGGAGACCCAGTACTTC; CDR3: CASRPGLDRLETQYF
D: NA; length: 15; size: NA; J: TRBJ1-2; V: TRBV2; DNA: TGTGCCTGGGGGGGGCAGTGGATATCTAACTATGGCTACACCTTC; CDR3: CAWGGQWISNYGYTF
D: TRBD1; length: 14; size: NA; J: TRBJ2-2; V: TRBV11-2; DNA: TGTGCCAGCAGCGGACAGGGGAACACCGGGGAGCTGTTTTTT; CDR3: CASSGQGNTGELFF
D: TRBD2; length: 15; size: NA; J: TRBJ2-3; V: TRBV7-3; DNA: TGTGCCAGCAGCCCGCGGAGCGGGGTCACAGATACGCAGTATTTT; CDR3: CASSPRSGVTDTQYF
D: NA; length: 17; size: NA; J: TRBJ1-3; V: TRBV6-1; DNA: TGTGCCAGCAGTGAACCTGGCATCTCCCTCTCTGGAAACACCATATATTTT; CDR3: CASSEPGISLSGNTIYF
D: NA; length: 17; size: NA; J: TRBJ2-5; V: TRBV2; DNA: TGTGCCAGCACCACCGGGACTCCTAATCTAATACAAGAGACCCAGTACTTC; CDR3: CASTTGTPNLIQETQYF
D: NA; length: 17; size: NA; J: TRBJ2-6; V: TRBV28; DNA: TGTGCCAGCACCGGGACAACCTATATAGCTGGGGCCAACGTCCTGACTTTC; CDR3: CASTGTTYIAGANVLTF
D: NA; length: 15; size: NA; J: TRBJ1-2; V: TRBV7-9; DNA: TGTGCCAGCAGCCCACGGGGGGGGGCTAACTATGGCTACACCTTC; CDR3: CASSPRGGANYGYTF
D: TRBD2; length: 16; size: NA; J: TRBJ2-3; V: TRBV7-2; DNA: TGTGCCAGCAGCTTCGGTAGCGGGGACAGCACAGATACGCAGTATTTT; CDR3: CASSFGSGDSTDTQYF
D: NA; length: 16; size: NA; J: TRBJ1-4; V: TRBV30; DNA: TGTGCCTGGAGTGTAAAACGGACAGCAACTAATGAAAAACTGTTTTTT; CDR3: CAWSVKRTATNEKLFF
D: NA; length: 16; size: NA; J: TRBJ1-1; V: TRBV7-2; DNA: TGTGCCAGCAGCTCTCAATACGGGGGGCGGCGAACTGAAGCTTTCTTT; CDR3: CASSSQYGGRRTEAFF
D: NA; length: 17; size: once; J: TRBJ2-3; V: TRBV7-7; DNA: TGTGCTAGCAGCTTAGCGCCCAAGGGAGTTGGCACAGATACGCAGTATTTT; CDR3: CASSLAPKGVGTDTQYF